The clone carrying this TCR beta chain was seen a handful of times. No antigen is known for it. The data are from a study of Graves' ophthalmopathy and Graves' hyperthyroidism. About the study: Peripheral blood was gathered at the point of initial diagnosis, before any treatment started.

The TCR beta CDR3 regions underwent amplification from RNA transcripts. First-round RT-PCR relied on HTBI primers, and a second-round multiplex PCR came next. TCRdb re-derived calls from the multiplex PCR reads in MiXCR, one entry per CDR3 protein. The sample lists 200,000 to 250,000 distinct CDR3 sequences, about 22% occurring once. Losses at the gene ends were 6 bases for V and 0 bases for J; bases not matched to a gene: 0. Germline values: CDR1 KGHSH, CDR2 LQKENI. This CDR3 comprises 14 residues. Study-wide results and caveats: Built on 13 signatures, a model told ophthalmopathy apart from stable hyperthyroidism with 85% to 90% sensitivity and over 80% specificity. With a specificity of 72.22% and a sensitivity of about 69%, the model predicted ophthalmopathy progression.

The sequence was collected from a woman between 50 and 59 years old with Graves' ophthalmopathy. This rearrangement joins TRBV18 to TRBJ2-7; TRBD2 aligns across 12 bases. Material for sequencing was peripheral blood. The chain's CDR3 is CASSTSGSSYEQYF. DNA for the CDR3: TGTGCCAGCTCGACTAGCGGGAGCTCCTACGAGCAGTACTTC. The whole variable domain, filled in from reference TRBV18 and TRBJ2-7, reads NAGVMQNPRHLVRRRGQEARLRCSPMKGHSHVYWYRQLPEEGLKFMVYLQKENIIDESGMPKERFSAEFPKEGPSILRIQQVVRGDSAAYFCASSTSGSSYEQYFGPGTRLTVT.